The T cell receptor (beta chain) described here comes from a study of tumor-infiltrating lymphocytes in primary liver carcinoma. CDR1 and CDR2 from the germline V gene are LGHNA and YSLEER. The CDR3 has 16 residues. The study extracted blood RNA from unsorted whole blood and also extracted germline DNA. The investigators made TCR beta cDNA from 400 to 500 ng total RNA, using a constant-region primer. Each TCR beta library was derived from three nested multiplex PCR rounds that employed slightly modified ARM-PCR. For around 11 cycles apiece, the opening two PCR rounds ran with TRBV1-TRBV30 forward primers and a C-beta reverse primer. Each CDR3 protein is one row after TCRdb ran MiXCR on the multiplex PCR reads. The repertoire consists of approximately 310,000 distinct CDR3 sequences, with about 62% occurring once and the leading ten covering about 8.4%. On this clonotype itself: The junction departs from the called germline gene at one end, perhaps through a read error.

Specimen: peripheral blood. The receptor's source is a man aged 40-49 years with primary liver carcinoma and hepatitis B virus infection. This sequence joins TRBV4-3 and TRBJ2-7, with 9 bases aligning to TRBD1. DNA of the CDR3: TGCGCAAGCAACCAAGATAGGTCGGGACAGGGCTACGAGCAGTACTTC. Translated: CASNQDRSGQGYEQYF.